The subject of this entry is one T cell receptor beta chain. RNA totalling about 0.5 to 1 ug underwent reverse transcription with random hexamers. The immunoSEQ assay covered 54 Vbeta and 13 Jbeta segments for CDR3. A single record per CDR3 protein comes from TCRdb applying MiXCR to the immunoSEQ multiplex PCR reads. The data show tens of thousands of distinct CDR3 sequences, about 91% seen once. These data come from a study of CD8 T cells in Susac syndrome. Germline V CDR1 and CDR2: SGHRS, YFSETQ. The ends lost 4 bases at V and 2 bases at J; junction bases unmatched: 3. The CDR3 contains 15 residues. Sequencing of TCR beta, carried out with a high-throughput approach, was applied to CD8+ and CD4+ T cells from the blood. Healthy donors constituted the control group, matched for age and sex. Both CD4+ and CD8+ T cells were negatively isolated, and TEMRA cells underwent FACS enrichment.

The clonotype originates from a human donor in good health. The J gene is TRBJ2-1, the V gene TRBV5-1, with 10 nucleotides matching TRBD1. Sample: CD8+ T cells from PBMCs. The CDR3 DNA reads as TGCGCCAGCAGCACGGACAGGGGGACCTACAATGAGCAGTTCTTC. Translation: CASSTDRGTYNEQFF.